Below are 9 T cell receptor beta chains sequenced from a single sample in a study of cytomegalovirus exposure and HLA in healthy donors. PCR was performed using 60 Vbeta and 13 Jbeta primers. TCRdb keeps only in-frame clones here, not all; method: immunoSEQ multiplex PCR. The sample includes 160,000 or so clones, around 77% seen only once; the top ten take about 1.6%. Sequenced: PBMCs. The source is a man aged 35-49 years in good health and CMV-seronegative.

J is TRBJ2-4 and V is TRBV14; 12 positions agree with TRBD2. The germline V gene encodes CDR1 SGHDN and CDR2 FVKESK. The CDR3 sequence is 17 residues long. J lost 12 bases, V lost 4 bases, and 16 bases had no gene match. CDR3 protein: CASSPRRASGRDDSQYF. In DNA form, the CDR3 reads TGTGCCAGCAGCCCCAGGCGGGCTAGCGGGAGGGACGACAGTCAGTACTTC.

The chain recombines TRBV19 with TRBJ2-5, with TRBD2 identical over 8 bases. The length of the CDR3 is 16 residues. Trimming removed 4 bases from V and 5 bases from J; junction bases left unmatched: 12. CDR1 is LNHDA and CDR2 is SQIVND in the germline V gene (reference sequence). The CDR3 bases are TGTGCCAGTAGTACCTTCGGAGCGGGAGTCGACGAGACCCAGTACTTC. It encodes CASSTFGAGVDETQYF.

The J gene is TRBJ2-3, the V gene TRBV27, with 7 positions matching TRBD1. The germline CDR1 and CDR2 sequences are MNHEY and SMNVEV (reference sequence). The V gene end was trimmed by 5 bases and the J gene end by 3 bases; junction bases not matched to a gene: 8. This CDR3 has 15 residues. The CDR3 DNA reads TGTGCCAGCAGTAGACAGGGCCCCAGTACAGATACGCAGTATTTT. As protein: CASSRQGPSTDTQYF.

V is TRBV21-1 and J is TRBJ1-2. TRBV21-1 is described as a pseudogene. CDR3 size: 14 residues. In DNA, the CDR3 is TGTGCCAGCAGCAAAGCCGGACCGGGATTACCATACACCTTC. It encodes CASSKAGPGLPYTF.

J is TRBJ2-2 and V is TRBV2; 7 bases align to TRBD2. V was clipped by 6 bases and J by 4 bases; unmatched bases: 11. Germline V CDR1 and CDR2: SNHLY, FYNNEI. CDR3 size: 16 residues. The CDR3 spells CASRSGEGSLTGELFF. The CDR3 DNA reads TGTGCCAGCAGATCTGGGGAGGGGTCACTCACCGGGGAGCTGTTTTTT.

The chain has TRBV28 and TRBJ1-3, with TRBD1 identical over 7 bases. Germline CDR1 is MDHEN and CDR2 is SYDVKM. J gave up 0 bases and V 4 bases, and 3 bases lay outside the gene matches. The CDR3 totals 15 residues. The CDR3 DNA reads as TGTGCCAGCAGTTCAGGGGGGAGCTCTGGAAACACCATATATTTT. Residues: CASSSGGSSGNTIYF. Filled out from reference TRBV28 and TRBJ1-3, the complete variable domain reads DVKVTQSSRYLVKRTGEKVFLECVQDMDHENMFWYRQDPGLGLRLIYFSYDVKMKEKGDIPEGYSVSREKKERFSLILESASTNQTSMYLCASSSGGSSGNTIYFGEGSWLTVV.

The rearrangement links TRBV28 to TRBJ2-7; 8 bases are shared with TRBD2. There are 15 residues in the CDR3. CDR1 is MDHEN and CDR2 is SYDVKM in the germline V gene. Trimming cost V 3 bases and J 6 bases; bases outside gene matches: 10. The CDR3 nucleotides read TGTGCCAGCAGTTTTAGTGGGACTAGAATTAGCGAGCAGTACTTC. It encodes CASSFSGTRISEQYF.

This clone was counted a few times. The rearrangement links TRBV28 to TRBJ2-5; 7 positions match TRBD1. Germline values: CDR1 MDHEN, CDR2 SYDVKM. The CDR3 loop spans 17 amino acids. The trim removed 5 bases at V and 5 bases at J, leaving 17 bases unmatched. The CDR3: CASSPASYHLRGETQYF. CDR3 DNA sequence: TGTGCCAGCAGTCCCGCTAGCTATCACCTCAGGGGGGAGACCCAGTACTTC.

The chain is built from TRBV5-1 and TRBJ2-2; 7 bases are shared with TRBD1. Germline loops: CDR1 SGHRS, CDR2 YFSETQ. The CDR3 runs 14 residues. Trimming cost V 4 bases and J 6 bases; bases outside gene matches: 6. CDR3 in DNA: TGCGCCAGCAGCCCCGGGACAGCCGCCGGGGAGCTGTTTTTT. Its protein product is CASSPGTAAGELFF.